This TCR beta chain was recovered during a study of T cell changes during pregnancy in multiple sclerosis. The length of the CDR3 is 13 residues. The V end was cut by 4 bases, the J end by 0 bases, with 6 bases between. Germline-derived CDR1 and CDR2 are MNHEY and SVGAGI. Only in-frame clones appear in the TCRdb table, and some are missing; sequencing was by immunoSEQ multiplex PCR. This repertoire shows about 36,000 clones, over 90% found once; its top ten account for 0.4% to 0.45%. The chain carries TRBV6-5 and TRBJ1-1; D perhaps matches TRBD1 (5 bases). The source was CD4+ T cells from peripheral blood mononuclear cells, collected in the third trimester of pregnancy. This sequence originates from a female donor in good health, enrolled as a control in a pregnancy study. The CDR3: CASSLQVNTEAFF. In nucleotides, the CDR3 is TGTGCCAGCAGTTTACAGGTGAACACTGAAGCTTTCTTT.